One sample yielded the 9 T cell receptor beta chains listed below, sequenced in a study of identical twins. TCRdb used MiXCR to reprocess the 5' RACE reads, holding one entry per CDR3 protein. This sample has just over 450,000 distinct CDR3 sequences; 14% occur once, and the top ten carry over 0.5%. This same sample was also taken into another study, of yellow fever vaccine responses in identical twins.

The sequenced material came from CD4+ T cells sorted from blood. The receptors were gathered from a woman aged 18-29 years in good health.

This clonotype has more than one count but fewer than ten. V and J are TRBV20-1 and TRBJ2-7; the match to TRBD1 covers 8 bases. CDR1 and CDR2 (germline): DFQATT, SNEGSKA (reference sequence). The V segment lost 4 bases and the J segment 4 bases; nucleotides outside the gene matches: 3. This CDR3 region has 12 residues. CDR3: CSATGGGYEQYF. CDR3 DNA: TGCAGTGCTACAGGGGGCGGGTACGAGCAGTACTTC.

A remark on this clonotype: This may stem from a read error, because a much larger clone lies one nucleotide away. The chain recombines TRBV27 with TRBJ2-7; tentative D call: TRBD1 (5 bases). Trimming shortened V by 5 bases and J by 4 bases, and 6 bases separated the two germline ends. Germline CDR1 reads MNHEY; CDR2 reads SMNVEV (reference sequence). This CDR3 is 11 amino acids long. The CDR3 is CASSNRYEQYF. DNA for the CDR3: TGTGCCAGCAGTAACAGGTACGAGCAGTACTTC.

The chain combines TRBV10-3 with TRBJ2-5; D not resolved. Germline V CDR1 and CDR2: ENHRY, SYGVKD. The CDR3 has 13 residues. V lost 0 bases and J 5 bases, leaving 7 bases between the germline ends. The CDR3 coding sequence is TGTGCCATCAGTGAGTCATACGGTGAGACCCAGTACTTC. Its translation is CAISESYGETQYF.

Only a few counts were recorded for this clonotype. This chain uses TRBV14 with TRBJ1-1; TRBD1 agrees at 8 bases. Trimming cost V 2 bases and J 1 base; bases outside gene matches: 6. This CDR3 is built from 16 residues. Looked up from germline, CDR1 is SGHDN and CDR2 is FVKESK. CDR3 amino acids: CASSQSRGRANTEAFF. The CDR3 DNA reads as TGTGCCAGCAGCCAATCCAGGGGGCGGGCGAACACTGAAGCTTTCTTT.

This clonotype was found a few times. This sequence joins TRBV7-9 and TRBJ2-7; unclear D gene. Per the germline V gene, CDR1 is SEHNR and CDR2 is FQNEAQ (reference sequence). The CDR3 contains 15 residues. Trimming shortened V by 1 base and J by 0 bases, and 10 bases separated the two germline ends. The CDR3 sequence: CASSLGRSASYEQYF. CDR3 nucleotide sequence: TGTGCCAGCAGCTTAGGCAGGTCCGCCTCCTACGAGCAGTACTTC.

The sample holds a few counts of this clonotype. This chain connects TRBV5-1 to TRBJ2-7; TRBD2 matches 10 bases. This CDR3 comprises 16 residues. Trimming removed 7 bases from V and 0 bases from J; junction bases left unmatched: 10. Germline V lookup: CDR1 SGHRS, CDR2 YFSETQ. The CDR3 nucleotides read TGCGCCAGCCAGGCCAGCGGGGGGGCCCGCTCCTACGAGCAGTACTTC. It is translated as CASQASGGARSYEQYF.

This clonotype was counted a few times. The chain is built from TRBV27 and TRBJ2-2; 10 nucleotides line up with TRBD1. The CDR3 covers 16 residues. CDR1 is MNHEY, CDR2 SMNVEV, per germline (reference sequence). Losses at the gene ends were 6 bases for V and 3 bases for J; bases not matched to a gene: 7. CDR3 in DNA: TGTGCCAGCAGAGAGGGACAGGGGCGATACACCGGGGAGCTGTTTTTT. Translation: CASREGQGRYTGELFF.

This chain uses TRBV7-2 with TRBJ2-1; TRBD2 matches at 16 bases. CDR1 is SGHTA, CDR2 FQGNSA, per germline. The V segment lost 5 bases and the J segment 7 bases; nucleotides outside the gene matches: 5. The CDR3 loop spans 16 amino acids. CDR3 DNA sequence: TGTGCCAGCAGCCGCCAGGGACTAGCGGGAGGGAATGAGCAGTTCTTC. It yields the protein CASSRQGLAGGNEQFF. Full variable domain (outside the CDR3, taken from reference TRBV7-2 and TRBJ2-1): GAGVSQSPSNKVTEKGKDVELRCDPISGHTALYWYRQSLGQGLEFLIYFQGNSAPDKSGLPSDRFSAERTGGSVSTLTIQRTQQEDSAVYLCASSRQGLAGGNEQFFGPGTRLTVL.

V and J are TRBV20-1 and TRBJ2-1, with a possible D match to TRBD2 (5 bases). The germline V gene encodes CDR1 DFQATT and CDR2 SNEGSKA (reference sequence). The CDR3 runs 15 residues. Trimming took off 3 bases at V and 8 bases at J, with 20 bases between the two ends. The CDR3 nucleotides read TGCAGTGCTAGGATCCCGACTATTAGCGTCCATGAGCAGTTCTTC. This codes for CSARIPTISVHEQFF.